The 30 T cell receptor beta chains below all came from one sample that was sequenced in a study of PD-1 blockade in classical Hodgkin lymphoma. As for time point: cycle 4 day 1 (C4D1), after 5 to 7 weeks of nivolumab. After autologous stem cell transplantation all patients relapsed, and prior brentuximab vedotin exposure differed between cohorts. Here immunoSEQ multiplex PCR was the method, and the copy in TCRdb shows in-frame clones only, minus some. The sample comprises 40,000 to 55,000 clones, around four fifths of which are singletons, and approximately 35% rests with the top ten. The sample here was peripheral blood mononuclear cells (PBMCs), taken before the fourth cycle of nivolumab. Receptors were obtained from a human donor with classical Hodgkin lymphoma.

This clone was seen only a few times. This sequence joins TRBV20-1 and TRBJ1-2; D ambiguous. Deletions cut 3 bases from V and 7 bases from J, with 9 bases between. Germline V gene sequence: CDR1 DFQATT, CDR2 SNEGSKA (reference sequence). The CDR3 is 11 residues long. The CDR3 here is CSASYTGGYTF. CDR3 DNA: TGCAGTGCTAGTTATACCGGTGGCTACACCTTC.

This clone has a single count. The chain uses TRBV7-2 and TRBJ2-5; the D is unclear. Looked up from germline, CDR1 is SGHTA and CDR2 is FQGNSA. This CDR3 spans 14 amino acids. Trimming removed 6 bases from V and 4 bases from J, with 15 bases in between. The chain's CDR3 is CASSRAPWGETQYF. The CDR3 nucleotides read TGTGCCAGCAGTAGGGCCCCGTGGGGAGAGACCCAGTACTTC.

The chain is built from TRBV30 and TRBJ1-1; D is uncertain. Germline assignment: CDR1 GTSNPN and CDR2 SVGIG (reference sequence). The CDR3 length is 13 residues. The V and J ends lost 0 bases and 4 bases respectively, with 9 bases between them. The DNA for the CDR3 is TGTGCCTGGAGTGTATGGGGTAGCACTGAAGCTTTCTTT. It encodes CAWSVWGSTEAFF.

The CDR3 DNA sequence: TGTGCCAGCAGCCCGGACCCAGGCCAGGGGTCACCCCTCCACTTT. It yields the protein CASSPDPGQGSPLHF. The chain combines TRBV5-6 with TRBJ1-6, with D maybe TRBD1 (6 bases). CDR1 is SGHDT, CDR2 YYEEEE, per germline. The CDR3 has 15 amino acids. Trimming cost V 4 bases and J 10 bases, with 18 bases left between them.

The chain joins TRBV7-9 to TRBJ2-1; D is ambiguous. The CDR3 spans 12 residues. Germline V gene sequence: CDR1 SEHNR, CDR2 FQNEAQ (reference sequence). V lost 5 bases and J lost 4, with 6 bases in between. CDR3 sequence reads: CASSHDYNEQFF. The CDR3 coding sequence is TGTGCCAGCAGCCACGATTACAATGAGCAGTTCTTC.

CDR3 nucleotides: TGCGCCAGCAGCTTGGGTCACCTCGGAAGCGAGCAGTACTTC. Translating it yields CASSLGHLGSEQYF. The V gene is TRBV5-1, the J gene TRBJ2-7; unclear D gene. Germline lookup yields CDR1 SGHRS and CDR2 YFSETQ. The CDR3 is 14 residues long. Trimming pared 0 bases from V and 6 bases from J, leaving 13 bases between.

The gene calls are TRBV6-5 and TRBJ2-3; 16 bases agree with TRBD2. V shed 5 bases, J shed 5 bases, and the junction held 1 base outside the gene matches. The CDR3 is 15 amino acids. Germline lookup yields CDR1 MNHEY and CDR2 SVGAGI. The CDR3, as DNA: TGTGCCAGCAGTGGGACTAGCGGGGGGGGAGATACGCAGTATTTT. It specifies CASSGTSGGGDTQYF.

This clone appeared once. The rearrangement joins TRBV7-9 to TRBJ1-5; D unresolved. Germline V CDR1 and CDR2: SEHNR, FQNEAQ (reference sequence). This CDR3 contains 12 residues. The ends were cut back, 1 base at V and 6 bases at J, with 4 bases in the middle. CDR3 nucleotides: TGTGCCAGCAGCTTAGACGGTCAGCCCCAGCATTTT. This encodes CASSLDGQPQHF. The full variable domain, with the rest looked up from reference TRBV7-9 and TRBJ1-5, is DTGVSQNPRHKITKRGQNVTFRCDPISEHNRLYWYRQTLGQGPEFLTYFQNEAQLEKSRLLSDRFSAERPKGSFSTLEIQRTEQGDSAMYLCASSLDGQPQHFGDGTRLSIL.

Of note for this clone: An end of the junction does not agree with germline; a read error may underlie this. The chain is built from TRBV7-7 and TRBJ2-1; 9 bases map to TRBD2. Germline V gene data show CDR1 as SSHAT and CDR2 as FNYEAQ (reference sequence). The CDR3 length is 14 residues. DNA for the CDR3: TGTGCTAGCAGCTTAGGGCTAGCGGGGAATGAGCAGTTCTTC. It is translated as CASSLGLAGNEQFF.

The J gene is TRBJ1-5, the V gene TRBV5-1; D gene uncertain. CDR1 is SGHRS and CDR2 is YFSETQ in the germline V gene. CDR3 size: 14 residues. Trimming stripped 1 base from V and 5 bases from J, with 10 bases between. The DNA for the CDR3 is TGCGCCAGCAGCTTGTATTTCGGGGATCAGCCCCAGCATTTT. As protein: CASSLYFGDQPQHF.

The rearrangement joins TRBV11-2 to TRBJ1-1; no clear D gene. The CDR3 covers 16 residues. The V gene's germline CDR1 is SGHAT and CDR2 FQNNGV. Deletions cut 4 bases from V and 8 bases from J, with 23 bases between. Here the CDR3 DNA reads TGTGCCAGCAGCTCACCCATCCGGGCCAAGCTGCTGGAAGCTTTCTTT. It is translated as CASSSPIRAKLLEAFF. Combining the CDR3 with reference TRBV11-2 and TRBJ1-1 gives the whole variable domain EAGVAQSPRYKIIEKRQSVAFWCNPISGHATLYWYQQILGQGPKLLIQFQNNGVVDDSQLPKDRFSAERLKGVDSTLKIQPAKLEDSAVYLCASSSPIRAKLLEAFFGQGTRLTVV.

The rearrangement uses TRBV5-6 and TRBJ2-3; 10 positions match TRBD2. The length of the CDR3 is 17 residues. J was trimmed by 2 bases and V by 1 base; bases with no gene match: 7. From germline, CDR1 is SGHDT and CDR2 YYEEEE. The CDR3 sequence: CASSLRVAGGYTDTQYF. The CDR3 coding sequence is TGTGCCAGCAGCTTGAGGGTAGCGGGGGGCTACACAGATACGCAGTATTTT.

This clone was seen only a few times. The chain is built from TRBV5-6 and TRBJ1-6, with D hard to call. The CDR3 has 15 residues. Per germline, CDR1 SGHDT and CDR2 YYEEEE. Trimming shortened V by 4 bases and J by 3 bases, and 11 bases separated the two germline ends. In DNA, the CDR3 is TGTGCCAGCAGCAAGACACCTTACTATAATTCACCCCTCCACTTT. Its translation: CASSKTPYYNSPLHF.

This chain links TRBV30 with TRBJ2-7, with 7 bases lining up with TRBD1. V gave up 3 bases and J gave up 2 bases; unmatched junction bases: 4. This CDR3 comprises 13 residues. Germline V lookup: CDR1 GTSNPN, CDR2 SVGIG (reference sequence). This CDR3 reads CAWRGQKTYEQYF. As DNA, the CDR3 is TGTGCCTGGAGGGGACAGAAGACCTACGAGCAGTACTTC.

This clone is medium-sized by share. The chain has TRBV10-2 and TRBJ1-2; 7 bases align to TRBD1. Losses at the gene ends were 3 bases for V and 2 bases for J; bases not matched to a gene: 9. The CDR3 sequence is 16 residues long. Germline-derived CDR1 and CDR2 are WSHSY and SAAADI. The CDR3 protein is CASSDLGQEINYGYTF. The CDR3 DNA reads as TGCGCCAGCAGTGACCTAGGACAGGAGATAAACTATGGCTACACCTTC.

This chain joins TRBV7-8 and TRBJ1-6; D not resolved. V was shortened by 6 bases and J by 3 bases, with 12 bases between the two germline ends. This CDR3 spans 15 amino acids. From germline, CDR1 is SGHVS and CDR2 FQNEAQ. The CDR3: CASSTSSYYNSPLHF. The CDR3 region has the DNA TGTGCCAGCAGTACCTCGTCGTACTATAATTCACCCCTCCACTTT. The variable domain in full, completed from reference TRBV7-8 and TRBJ1-6, reads GAGVSQSPRYKVAKRGQDVALRCDPISGHVSLFWYQQALGQGPEFLTYFQNEAQLDKSGLPSDRFFAERPEGSVSTLKIQRTQQEDSAVYLCASSTSSYYNSPLHFGNGTRLTVT.

This chain links TRBV10-3 with TRBJ2-2; D not resolved. Germline CDR1 and CDR2: ENHRY and SYGVKD. V was trimmed by 8 bases and J by 4 bases, leaving 11 bases between them. This CDR3 region has 13 residues. The CDR3 reads CAISKDGTGELFF. In DNA, the CDR3 is TGTGCCATCTCAAAGGATGGCACCGGGGAGCTGTTTTTT.

V gene TRBV27 combines with J gene TRBJ2-1; TRBD1 or TRBD2 may be the D gene (5 bases each). The germline V and J ends were trimmed by 3 bases and 7 bases, with 13 bases remaining between them. The germline V gene encodes CDR1 MNHEY and CDR2 SMNVEV (reference sequence). This CDR3 has 14 amino acids. The CDR3 region is CASSFWDRKNEQFF. The CDR3, as DNA: TGTGCCAGCAGTTTCTGGGACCGCAAGAATGAGCAGTTCTTC.

This clone was counted a few times. The chain employs TRBV2 and TRBJ2-5, with TRBD2 as a possible D gene (6 bases). This CDR3 region has 14 residues. Per the germline V gene, CDR1 is SNHLY and CDR2 is FYNNEI. V lost 5 bases, J lost 2 bases, and 12 bases lay in between. The CDR3 protein is CASSPPGVQETQYF. As DNA, the CDR3 is TGTGCCAGCAGTCCTCCGGGGGTACAAGAGACCCAGTACTTC.

The chain has TRBV28 and TRBJ1-1; D not resolved. V lost 6 bases to trimming and J lost 1 base, with 9 bases between them. CDR1 is MDHEN and CDR2 is SYDVKM in the germline V gene. The CDR3 runs 13 residues. CDR3 in amino acids: CASRNTANTEAFF. DNA of the CDR3: TGTGCCAGCAGGAACACAGCGAACACTGAAGCTTTCTTT.

The chain links TRBV5-6 to TRBJ2-7; D might be TRBD1 (6 bases). From germline, CDR1 is SGHDT and CDR2 YYEEEE. V lost 4 bases, J lost 6 bases, and 14 bases lay in between. The length of the CDR3 is 13 residues. The CDR3, as DNA: TGTGCCAGCAGCCACAGGGATCAGGGCGAGCAGTACTTC. The encoded protein is CASSHRDQGEQYF.

The chain recombines TRBV18 with TRBJ1-2; D remains ambiguous. Germline CDR1 reads KGHSH; CDR2 reads LQKENI. V was cut by 3 bases and J by 0 bases, with 11 bases left in between. The CDR3 is made up of 15 amino acids. CDR3 sequence: CASSPNETPNYGYTF. The CDR3 DNA reads as TGTGCCAGCTCACCTAACGAGACACCTAACTATGGCTACACCTTC.

This clone was picked up one time. This chain links TRBV5-1 with TRBJ2-5; D gene uncertain. Trimming removed 4 bases from V and 5 bases from J, with 15 bases in between. Germline loops: CDR1 SGHRS, CDR2 YFSETQ. CDR3 length equals 14 residues. This chain's CDR3 is CASSPINPAETQYF. The CDR3 DNA reads TGCGCCAGCAGCCCTATTAATCCCGCGGAGACCCAGTACTTC.

This chain links TRBV4-3 with TRBJ1-1, with D perhaps matching TRBD1 (5 bases). CDR3 length: 17 amino acids. V was clipped by 0 bases and J by 5 bases, with 19 bases between them. CDR1 and CDR2 (germline): LGHNA, YSLEER. The CDR3 bases are TGCGCCAGCAGCCAAGATATTAGGGGAGGAGGTTTTACTGAAGCTTTCTTT. Amino acids: CASSQDIRGGGFTEAFF.

The chain has TRBV7-3 and TRBJ2-3; 9 bases align to TRBD2. The CDR3 loop spans 16 amino acids. The V and J ends lost 1 base and 2 bases, in that order; junction bases with no gene match: 4. Germline V gene sequence: CDR1 SGHTA, CDR2 FQGTGA. The CDR3 DNA sequence: TGTGCCAGCAGCTTAAAGGCTAGCGGGGACACAGATACGCAGTATTTT. Translating it yields CASSLKASGDTDTQYF.

In this sample, this clone turned up a few times. This chain connects TRBV19 to TRBJ1-5, with D possibly being TRBD1 (5 bases). The germline gives CDR1 LNHDA, CDR2 SQIVND (reference sequence). This CDR3 is 17 amino acids long. Trimming stripped 1 base from V and 1 base from J, with 14 bases between. CDR3 region: CASSIVIGGWSNQPQHF. The CDR3 nucleotides read TGTGCCAGTAGTATAGTCATTGGGGGATGGAGCAATCAGCCCCAGCATTTT.

This clone was seen only once. The V and J genes are TRBV6-5 and TRBJ2-5; weak D call: TRBD2 (5 bases). CDR1 is MNHEY and CDR2 is SVGAGI in the germline V gene. V gave up 6 bases and J gave up 4 bases, with 15 bases separating them. This CDR3 has 14 amino acids. The CDR3 region has the DNA TGTGCCAGCAGCTCCGCGGGTCAGAGAGAGACCCAGTACTTC. This gives the protein CASSSAGQRETQYF.

The V call is TRBV5-1, the J call TRBJ2-5; 8 bases fit TRBD2. Germline V CDR1 and CDR2: SGHRS, YFSETQ. Losses at the gene ends were 0 bases for V and 4 bases for J; bases not matched to a gene: 5. The CDR3 has 15 residues. CDR3 coding DNA: TGCGCCAGCAGCTTGGAACGCGGGGGGATAGAGACCCAGTACTTC. It codes for CASSLERGGIETQYF.

Here the CDR3 DNA reads TGTGCCAGCAGCCCCCCAGCTTTAGGGGGGGATTCACCCCTCCACTTT. Protein sequence: CASSPPALGGDSPLHF. The V and J genes are TRBV7-2 and TRBJ1-6, with D maybe TRBD1 (6 bases). The CDR3 totals 16 residues. Trimming removed 5 bases from V and 8 bases from J, with 19 bases in between. CDR1 and CDR2 from the germline V gene are SGHTA and FQGNSA. Full variable domain (remainder filled in from reference TRBV7-2 and TRBJ1-6): GAGVSQSPSNKVTEKGKDVELRCDPISGHTALYWYRQSLGQGLEFLIYFQGNSAPDKSGLPSDRFSAERTGGSVSTLTIQRTQQEDSAVYLCASSPPALGGDSPLHFGNGTRLTVT.

V gene TRBV6-6 combines with J gene TRBJ2-1; 10 bases agree with TRBD1. Looked up from germline, CDR1 is MNHNY and CDR2 is SVGAGI (reference sequence). The CDR3 length is 15 residues. V was clipped by 7 bases and J by 9 bases; unmatched bases: 12. CDR3 bases: TGTGCCAGCACCACGGGACAGGGGCCTATGGGTGAGCAGTTCTTC. This translates into CASTTGQGPMGEQFF.